These T cell receptor beta chains were read from a single sample in a study of vaccination and CD4 T cells after COVID-19. These receptors' antigens are unknown. From the PCR reads, TCRdb called clonotypes with MiXCR, one entry per CDR3 protein. The data show some 16,000 distinct CDR3 sequences, roughly half seen once. The sample in question was cultured CD4+ T cells from blood, obtained after SARS-CoV-2 vaccination. These receptors were taken from a human donor with COVID-19. CDR3s include the opening cysteine and the closing phenylalanine or tryptophan. The order of the fields is D gene, clone size, V gene, J gene, CDR3 protein, CDR3 DNA. D genes are given only for firm matches. A clone size is listed for some rows: how often the clone was seen (once, few, many), or a class if it is expanded.

d_gene: -
abundance: few
v_gene: TRBV21-1
j_gene: TRBJ1-2
CDR3aa: CASSKAPPAQDGYTF
CDR3nt: TGTGCCAGCAGCAAAGCGCCCCCTGCGCAGGATGGCTACACCTTC

d_gene: -
abundance: -
v_gene: TRBV20-1
j_gene: TRBJ2-7
CDR3aa: CSARGNSYYEQYF
CDR3nt: TGCAGTGCTAGAGGAAACTCTTACTACGAGCAGTACTTC

d_gene: -
abundance: -
v_gene: TRBV20-1
j_gene: TRBJ2-5
CDR3aa: CSAYDRLQETQYF
CDR3nt: TGCAGTGCATATGACAGGCTCCAAGAGACCCAGTACTTC

d_gene: -
abundance: -
v_gene: TRBV19
j_gene: TRBJ1-1
CDR3aa: CASKRGVQTEAFF
CDR3nt: TGTGCCAGTAAGCGCGGGGTACAAACTGAAGCTTTCTTT

d_gene: -
abundance: few
v_gene: TRBV28
j_gene: TRBJ2-7
CDR3aa: CASSLGTSVGEQYF
CDR3nt: TGTGCCAGCAGCCTCGGGACCTCAGTGGGGGAGCAGTACTTC

d_gene: -
abundance: few
v_gene: TRBV20-1
j_gene: TRBJ1-6
CDR3aa: CSASRGAISDSPLHF
CDR3nt: TGCAGTGCTAGCCGGGGCGCTATATCCGATTCACCCCTCCACTTT

d_gene: -
abundance: -
v_gene: TRBV19
j_gene: TRBJ1-6
CDR3aa: CASRVTGFNSPLHF
CDR3nt: TGTGCCAGTAGAGTCACAGGGTTCAATTCACCCCTCCACTTT

d_gene: -
abundance: -
v_gene: TRBV6-1
j_gene: TRBJ1-6
CDR3aa: CASSESIPGDSPLHF
CDR3nt: TGCGCCAGCAGTGAGTCGATCCCGGGGGATTCACCCCTCCACTTT

d_gene: TRBD1
abundance: few
v_gene: TRBV6-1
j_gene: TRBJ1-2
CDR3aa: CASFPGGVGGYTF
CDR3nt: TGTGCCAGCTTCCCAGGGGGCGTAGGGGGCTACACCTTC

d_gene: -
abundance: -
v_gene: TRBV7-9
j_gene: TRBJ1-6
CDR3aa: CASSLVNSSPLHF
CDR3nt: TGTGCCAGCAGCTTGGTCAACAGCTCACCCCTCCACTTT

d_gene: -
abundance: few
v_gene: TRBV19
j_gene: TRBJ2-5
CDR3aa: CASSISRQETQYF
CDR3nt: TGTGCCAGTAGTATCTCCAGGCAAGAGACCCAGTACTTC

d_gene: -
abundance: -
v_gene: TRBV7-6
j_gene: TRBJ1-6
CDR3aa: CASSPGQFYNSPLHF
CDR3nt: TGTGCCAGCAGCCCCGGACAGTTTTATAATTCACCCCTCCACTTT

d_gene: TRBD1
abundance: -
v_gene: TRBV6-1
j_gene: TRBJ1-5
CDR3aa: CASSRQGSQPQHF
CDR3nt: TGTGCCAGCAGTAGACAGGGAAGTCAGCCCCAGCATTTT

d_gene: TRBD1
abundance: -
v_gene: TRBV25-1
j_gene: TRBJ1-5
CDR3aa: CASSESGQGNQPQHF
CDR3nt: TGTGCCAGCAGTGAATCGGGACAGGGAAATCAGCCCCAGCATTTT

d_gene: -
abundance: -
v_gene: TRBV12-3/TRBV12-4
j_gene: TRBJ1-5
CDR3aa: CASSAHGGGQPQHF
CDR3nt: TGTGCCAGCAGCGCTCACGGGGGGGGTCAGCCCCAGCATTTT

d_gene: -
abundance: once
v_gene: TRBV29-1
j_gene: TRBJ2-2
CDR3aa: CSVGSLTRNTGELFF
CDR3nt: TGCAGCGTTGGGTCCCTAACACGGAACACCGGGGAGCTGTTTTTT

d_gene: TRBD2
abundance: -
v_gene: TRBV19
j_gene: TRBJ2-2
CDR3aa: CASSPAGVNTGELFF
CDR3nt: TGTGCCAGTAGCCCGGCGGGGGTGAACACCGGGGAGCTGTTTTTT

d_gene: -
abundance: few
v_gene: TRBV6-5
j_gene: TRBJ1-5
CDR3aa: CASSYAAGNQPQHF
CDR3nt: TGTGCCAGCAGTTACGCGGCAGGCAATCAGCCCCAGCATTTT

d_gene: -
abundance: few
v_gene: TRBV25-1
j_gene: TRBJ2-2
CDR3aa: CASSDPRQGGTGELFF
CDR3nt: TGTGCCAGCAGTGACCCCAGACAGGGAGGCACCGGGGAGCTGTTTTTT

d_gene: -
abundance: -
v_gene: TRBV6-1
j_gene: TRBJ2-4
CDR3aa: CASRARDLPFWYF
CDR3nt: TGTGCCAGCAGAGCCCGGGACCTCCCCTTTTGGTACTTC

d_gene: -
abundance: -
v_gene: TRBV7-2
j_gene: TRBJ1-2
CDR3aa: CASSLWGGTNYGYTF
CDR3nt: TGTGCCAGCAGCTTGTGGGGGGGAACTAACTATGGCTACACCTTC

d_gene: -
abundance: -
v_gene: TRBV19
j_gene: TRBJ1-2
CDR3aa: CASSIGATNYGYTF
CDR3nt: TGTGCCAGTAGTATAGGGGCCACTAACTATGGCTACACCTTC

d_gene: -
abundance: -
v_gene: TRBV12-3/TRBV12-4
j_gene: TRBJ1-5
CDR3aa: CASSFEGPHQPQHF
CDR3nt: TGTGCCAGCAGTTTCGAGGGTCCCCATCAGCCCCAGCATTTT